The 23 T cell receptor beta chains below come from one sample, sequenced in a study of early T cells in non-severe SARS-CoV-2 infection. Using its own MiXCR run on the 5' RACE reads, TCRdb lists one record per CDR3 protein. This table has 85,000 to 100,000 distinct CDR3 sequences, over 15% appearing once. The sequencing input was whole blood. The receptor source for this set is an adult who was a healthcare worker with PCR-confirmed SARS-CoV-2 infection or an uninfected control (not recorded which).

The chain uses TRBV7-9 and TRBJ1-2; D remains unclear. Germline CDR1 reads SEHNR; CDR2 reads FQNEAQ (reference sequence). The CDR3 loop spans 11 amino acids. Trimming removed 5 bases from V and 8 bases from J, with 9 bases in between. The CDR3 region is CASSPRKGYTF. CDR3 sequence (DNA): TGTGCCAGCAGCCCGCGTAAGGGCTACACCTTC.

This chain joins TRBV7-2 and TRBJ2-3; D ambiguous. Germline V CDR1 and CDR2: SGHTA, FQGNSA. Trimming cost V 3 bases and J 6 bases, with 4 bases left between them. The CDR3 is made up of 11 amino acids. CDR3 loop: CASSFIDTQYF. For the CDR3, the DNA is TGTGCCAGCAGCTTTATCGATACGCAGTATTTT.

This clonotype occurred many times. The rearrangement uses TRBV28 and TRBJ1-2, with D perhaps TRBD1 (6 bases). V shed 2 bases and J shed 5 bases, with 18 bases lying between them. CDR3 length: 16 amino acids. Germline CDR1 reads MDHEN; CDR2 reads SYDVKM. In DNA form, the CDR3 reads TGTGCCAGCAGTTTAGGCGCTCAGGGGAGGGGTTATGGCTACACCTTC. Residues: CASSLGAQGRGYGYTF.

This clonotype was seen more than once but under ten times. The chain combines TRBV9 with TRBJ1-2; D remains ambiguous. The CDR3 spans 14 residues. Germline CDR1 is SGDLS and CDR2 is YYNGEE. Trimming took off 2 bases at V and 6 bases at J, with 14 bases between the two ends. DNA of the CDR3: TGTGCCAGCAGCGTGGGTCCCTTTCTTAATGGCTACACCTTC. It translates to CASSVGPFLNGYTF.

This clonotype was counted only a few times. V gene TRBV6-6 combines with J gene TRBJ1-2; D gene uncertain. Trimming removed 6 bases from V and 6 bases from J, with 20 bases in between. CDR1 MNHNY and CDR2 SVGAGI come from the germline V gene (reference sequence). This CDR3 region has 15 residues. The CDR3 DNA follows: TGTGCCAGCAGCCACTTCCTAGTAATTGGGCATGGCTACACCTTC. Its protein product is CASSHFLVIGHGYTF.

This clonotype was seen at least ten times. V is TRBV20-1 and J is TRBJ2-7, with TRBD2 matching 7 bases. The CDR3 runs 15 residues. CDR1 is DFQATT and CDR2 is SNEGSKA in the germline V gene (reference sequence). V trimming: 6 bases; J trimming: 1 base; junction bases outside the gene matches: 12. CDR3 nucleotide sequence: TGCAGTGCAAACTCGGGGGAGGGTTTGTCCTACGAGCAGTACTTC. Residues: CSANSGEGLSYEQYF.

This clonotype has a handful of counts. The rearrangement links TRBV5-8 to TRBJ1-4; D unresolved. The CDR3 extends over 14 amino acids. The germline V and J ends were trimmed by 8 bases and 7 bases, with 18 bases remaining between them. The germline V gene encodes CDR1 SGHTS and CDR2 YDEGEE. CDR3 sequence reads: CARFYRVMGEKLFF. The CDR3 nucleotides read TGTGCCAGATTCTACCGGGTTATGGGTGAAAAACTGTTTTTT.

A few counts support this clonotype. The CDR3 protein is CASSTSSWSPLHF. The DNA for the CDR3 is TGTGCCAGCTCCACCAGTTCGTGGTCACCCCTCCACTTT. The chain combines TRBV18 with TRBJ1-6; no clear D gene. Germline CDR1 KGHSH, CDR2 LQKENI. The V and J ends lost 6 bases and 10 bases respectively, with 13 bases between them. The length of the CDR3 is 13 residues. The whole variable domain, filled in from reference TRBV18 and TRBJ1-6, reads NAGVMQNPRHLVRRRGQEARLRCSPMKGHSHVYWYRQLPEEGLKFMVYLQKENIIDESGMPKERFSAEFPKEGPSILRIQQVVRGDSAAYFCASSTSSWSPLHFGNGTRLTVT.

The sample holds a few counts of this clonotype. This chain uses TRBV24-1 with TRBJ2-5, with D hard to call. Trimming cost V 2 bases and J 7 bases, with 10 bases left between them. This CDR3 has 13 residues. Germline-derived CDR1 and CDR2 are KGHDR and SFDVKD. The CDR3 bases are TGTGCCACCAGTGATTCGTCTATGAGGACCCAGTACTTC. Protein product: CATSDSSMRTQYF.

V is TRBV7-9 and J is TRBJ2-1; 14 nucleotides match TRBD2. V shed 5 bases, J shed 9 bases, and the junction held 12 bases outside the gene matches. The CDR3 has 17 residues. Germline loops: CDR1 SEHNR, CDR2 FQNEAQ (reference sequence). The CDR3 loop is CASSPLQTSGRASEQFF. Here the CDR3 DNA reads TGTGCCAGCAGCCCCCTTCAGACTAGCGGGAGGGCCAGTGAGCAGTTCTTC.

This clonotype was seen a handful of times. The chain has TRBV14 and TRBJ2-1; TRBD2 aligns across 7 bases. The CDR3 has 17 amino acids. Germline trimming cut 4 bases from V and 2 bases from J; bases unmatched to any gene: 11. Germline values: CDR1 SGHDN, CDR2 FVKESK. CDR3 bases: TGTGCCAGCAGCCGGTTAGGCCTAGCGGATCCCTACAATGAGCAGTTCTTC. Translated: CASSRLGLADPYNEQFF.

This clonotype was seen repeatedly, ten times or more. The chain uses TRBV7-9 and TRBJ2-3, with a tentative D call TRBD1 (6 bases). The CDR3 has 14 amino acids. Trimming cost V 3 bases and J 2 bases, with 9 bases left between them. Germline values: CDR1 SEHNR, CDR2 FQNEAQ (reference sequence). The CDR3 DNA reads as TGTGCCAGCAGCTTTGAGGGGGTCACAGATACGCAGTATTTT. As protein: CASSFEGVTDTQYF.

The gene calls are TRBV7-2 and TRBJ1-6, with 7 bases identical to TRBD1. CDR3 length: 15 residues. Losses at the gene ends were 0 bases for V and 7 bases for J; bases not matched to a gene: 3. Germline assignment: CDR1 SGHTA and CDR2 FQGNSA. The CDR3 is CASSLAGTANSPLHF. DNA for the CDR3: TGTGCCAGCAGCTTAGCAGGGACAGCCAATTCACCCCTCCACTTT.

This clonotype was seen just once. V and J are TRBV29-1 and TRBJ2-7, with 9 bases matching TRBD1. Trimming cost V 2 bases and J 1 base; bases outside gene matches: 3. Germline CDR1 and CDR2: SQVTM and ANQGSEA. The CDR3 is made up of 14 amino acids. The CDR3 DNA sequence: TGCAGCGTTGAACCAGGGACAGGGTCCTACGAGCAGTACTTC. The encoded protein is CSVEPGTGSYEQYF.

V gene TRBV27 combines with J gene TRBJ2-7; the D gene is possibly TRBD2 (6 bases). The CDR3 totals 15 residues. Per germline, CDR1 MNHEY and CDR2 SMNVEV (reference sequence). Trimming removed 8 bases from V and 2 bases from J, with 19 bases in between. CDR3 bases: TGTGCCAGCCTACCTTTGAACGGGGGAACCTACGAGCAGTACTTC. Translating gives CASLPLNGGTYEQYF.

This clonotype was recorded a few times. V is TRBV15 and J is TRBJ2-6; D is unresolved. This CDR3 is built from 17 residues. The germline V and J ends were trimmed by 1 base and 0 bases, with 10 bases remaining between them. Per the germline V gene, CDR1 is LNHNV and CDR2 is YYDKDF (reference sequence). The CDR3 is CATSRGVGPSGANVLTF. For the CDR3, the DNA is TGTGCCACCAGCAGAGGGGTAGGTCCCTCTGGGGCCAACGTCCTGACTTTC.

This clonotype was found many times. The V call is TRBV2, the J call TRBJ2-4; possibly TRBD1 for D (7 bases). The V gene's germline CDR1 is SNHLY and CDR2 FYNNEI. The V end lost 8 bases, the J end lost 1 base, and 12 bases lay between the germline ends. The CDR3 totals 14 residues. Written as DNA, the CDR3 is TGTGCCAGCGGGGGGACAGCCGCCAAAAACATTCAGTACTTC. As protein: CASGGTAAKNIQYF.

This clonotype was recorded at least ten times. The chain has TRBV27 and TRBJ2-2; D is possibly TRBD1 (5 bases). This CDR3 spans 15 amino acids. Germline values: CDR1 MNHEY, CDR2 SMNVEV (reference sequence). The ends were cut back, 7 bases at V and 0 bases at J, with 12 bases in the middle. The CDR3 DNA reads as TGTGCCAGCAAGATGGACAATTCGAACACCGGGGAGCTGTTTTTT. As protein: CASKMDNSNTGELFF.

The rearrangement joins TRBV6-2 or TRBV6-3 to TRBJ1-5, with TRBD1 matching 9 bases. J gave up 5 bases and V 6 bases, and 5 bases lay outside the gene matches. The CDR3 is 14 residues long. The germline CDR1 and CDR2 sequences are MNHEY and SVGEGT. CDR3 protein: CASSRDRDHQPQHF. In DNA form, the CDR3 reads TGTGCCAGCAGCCGGGACAGGGACCATCAGCCCCAGCATTTT.

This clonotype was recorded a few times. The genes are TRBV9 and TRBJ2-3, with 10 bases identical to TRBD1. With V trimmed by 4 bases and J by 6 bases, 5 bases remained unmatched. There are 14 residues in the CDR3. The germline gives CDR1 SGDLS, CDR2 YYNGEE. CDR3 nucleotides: TGTGCCAGCAGCACGACAGGGGGCGACGATACGCAGTATTTT. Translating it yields CASSTTGGDDTQYF.

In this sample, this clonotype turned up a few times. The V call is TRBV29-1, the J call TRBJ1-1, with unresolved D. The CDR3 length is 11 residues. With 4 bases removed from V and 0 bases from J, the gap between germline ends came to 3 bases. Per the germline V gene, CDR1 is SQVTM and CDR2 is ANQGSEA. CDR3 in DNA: TGCAGCGTTGTGGTGAACACTGAAGCTTTCTTT. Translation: CSVVVNTEAFF.

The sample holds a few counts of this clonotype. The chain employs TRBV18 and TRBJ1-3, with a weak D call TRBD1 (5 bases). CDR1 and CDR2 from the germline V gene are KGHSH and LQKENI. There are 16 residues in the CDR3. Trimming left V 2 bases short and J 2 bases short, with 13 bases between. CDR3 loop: CASSPSRGPTGNTIYF. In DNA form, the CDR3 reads TGTGCCAGCTCACCATCGAGGGGCCCTACTGGAAACACCATATATTTT.

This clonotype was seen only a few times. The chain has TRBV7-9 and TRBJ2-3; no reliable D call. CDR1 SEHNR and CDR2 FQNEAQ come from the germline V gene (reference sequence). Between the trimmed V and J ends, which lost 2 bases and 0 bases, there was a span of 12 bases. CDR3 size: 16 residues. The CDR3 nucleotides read TGTGCCAGCAGCTTATTTCCGGGCCCCAGCACAGATACGCAGTATTTT. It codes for CASSLFPGPSTDTQYF.